Sequencing of this T cell receptor beta chain was carried out in a study of technical replicates of blood from several donors. Only in-frame clones appear in the TCRdb table, and some are missing; sequencing was by immunoSEQ multiplex PCR. The sample has 85,000 to 90,000 clones, approximately 90% seen once. Unmatched junction bases numbered 4, after V lost 3 bases and J lost 6 bases. Germline CDR1 reads SGHNT; CDR2 reads YYREEE (reference sequence). The CDR3 loop spans 14 amino acids. The sequenced material came from T cells isolated from PBMCs. The source of this sequence is a human donor in good health. The rearrangement links TRBV5-4 to TRBJ2-2, with 8 bases identical to TRBD1. The CDR3 DNA sequence: TGTGCCAGCAGCTCTAGACAGGGGCCCGGGGAGCTGTTTTTT. Translating it yields CASSSRQGPGELFF.